This T cell receptor (beta chain) was identified during a study of identical twins. Only a few counts were recorded for this clonotype. The CDR3 runs to 16 residues. Per the germline V gene, CDR1 is LGHDT and CDR2 is YNNKEL (reference sequence). Trimming pared 0 bases from V and 3 bases from J, leaving 11 bases between. MiXCR, applied by TCRdb to the 5' RACE reads, yields one record per CDR3 protein. Of under 500,000 distinct CDR3 sequences detected, roughly an eighth appear once; the ten largest clones hold approximately 1%. This sample also belongs to another study, concerning yellow fever vaccine responses in identical twins.

The sample comprised CD4+ T cells sorted from blood. V is TRBV3-1 and J is TRBJ2-2, with D unresolved. This receptor was taken from a woman aged 18-29 years in good health. The CDR3 protein is CASSQDHREYTGELFF. The CDR3 nucleotides read TGTGCCAGCAGCCAAGATCACAGAGAATACACCGGGGAGCTGTTTTTT. The whole variable domain, filled in from reference TRBV3-1 and TRBJ2-2, reads DTAVSQTPKYLVTQMGNDKSIKCEQNLGHDTMYWYKQDSKKFLKIMFSYNNKELIINETVPNRFSPKSPDKAHLNLHINSLELGDSAVYFCASSQDHREYTGELFFGEGSRLTVL.